This TCR beta chain was recovered during a study of CD8+ T cells in alopecia areata. It was cDNA, reverse transcribed from extracted RNA, that served as the sequencing template. Some clones are missing from TCRdb's copy, which holds only in-frame ones; the method was immunoSEQ multiplex PCR. Counted here are around 97,000 clones, around 59% occurring once; the ten biggest clones make up more than 8%. The researchers isolated CD4+ and CD8+ T cells from PBMCs by sorting. Overall study results and limits: Normal scalp had lower clonality than lesional scalp, with alopecia totalis/universalis lesions showing this most strongly. Scalp sample sequencing also detects resident alphabeta T cells of normal skin. Whereas mice showed it more clearly, TCR sharing across patients was murkier, possibly because of HLA.

Trimming left V 0 bases short and J 11 bases short, with 10 bases between. This CDR3 is built from 12 residues. Germline CDR1 reads GTSNPN; CDR2 reads SVGIG (reference sequence). As to this clone: Antigen: not known. Other DNA sequences in this specimen translate into the identical CDR3.

The source material was CD4+ T cells sorted from blood. This receptor was identified in a human donor in good health. The rearrangement links TRBV30 to TRBJ2-2, with unresolved D. The DNA for the CDR3 is TGTGCCTGGAGTGTACTTAAAGAAGAGCTGTTTTTT. Translated: CAWSVLKEELFF.